The 25 T cell receptor beta chains below come from one sample, sequenced in a study of blood T cell repertoires in COVID-19. The repertoire was sequenced with immunoSEQ multiplex PCR; TCRdb's copy has only in-frame clones and lacks some. The data show 200,000 or so clones, with 70% to 85% seen just once and 2% to 2.5% held by the top ten. Sequenced input: peripheral blood. Receptors were obtained from a man in his forties who had recovered from COVID-19.

This clone was found once. The chain links TRBV10-1 to TRBJ2-7; 10 bases line up with TRBD1. The germline V gene encodes CDR1 WNHNN and CDR2 SYGVQD (reference sequence). J gave up 2 bases and V 5 bases, and 3 bases lay outside the gene matches. The CDR3 sequence is 14 residues long. DNA of the CDR3: TGCGCCAGCAGTCACGGACAGGGGGCCTACGAGCAGTACTTC. As protein: CASSHGQGAYEQYF.

This clone appeared a single time. This chain uses TRBV9 with TRBJ2-2; the D gene is possibly TRBD1 (5 bases). The CDR3 is made up of 15 amino acids. Germline CDR1 and CDR2: SGDLS and YYNGEE. V was trimmed by 5 bases and J by 5 bases, leaving 16 bases between them. DNA of the CDR3: TGTGCCAGCAGGAACACAGGATTCGGAACCGGGGAGCTGTTTTTT. Translated, it gives CASRNTGFGTGELFF.

The V call is TRBV30, the J call TRBJ2-3; perhaps TRBD2 as D (5 bases). V gave up 2 bases and J gave up 8 bases, with 17 bases separating them. Germline values: CDR1 GTSNPN, CDR2 SVGIG (reference sequence). This CDR3 has 14 amino acids. The CDR3 is CAWSLGLPVVTQYF. CDR3 coding DNA: TGTGCCTGGAGTCTCGGACTCCCTGTAGTTACGCAGTATTTT.

This clone occurred once. The chain carries TRBV19 and TRBJ2-5; a weak D match, TRBD2 (5 bases). V shed 7 bases and J shed 5 bases, with 14 bases lying between them. CDR3 size: 13 residues. CDR1 and CDR2 from the germline V gene are LNHDA and SQIVND (reference sequence). CDR3 coding DNA: TGTGCCAGTAACCTCCCCGGGGATGAGACCCAGTACTTC. Its protein product is CASNLPGDETQYF. The full variable domain, in which reference TRBV19 and TRBJ2-5 provide the parts outside the CDR3, is DGGITQSPKYLFRKEGQNVTLSCEQNLNHDAMYWYRQDPGQGLRLIYYSQIVNDFQKGDIAEGYSVSREKKESFPLTVTSAQKNPTAFYLCASNLPGDETQYFGPGTRLLVL.

The chain joins TRBV27 to TRBJ1-6; possibly TRBD1 for D (5 bases). This CDR3 comprises 17 residues. Germline values: CDR1 MNHEY, CDR2 SMNVEV (reference sequence). Trimming shortened V by 7 bases and J by 4 bases, and 20 bases separated the two germline ends. CDR3 bases: TGTGCCAGCACCAAAACAAGACAGCTTCTATATAATTCACCCCTCCACTTT. Translating gives CASTKTRQLLYNSPLHF.

This rearrangement joins TRBV15 to TRBJ1-4, with 9 bases aligning to TRBD1. The J segment lost 7 bases and the V segment lost 5 bases, leaving 5 bases of the junction unmatched. Germline lookup yields CDR1 LNHNV and CDR2 YYDKDF (reference sequence). This CDR3 region has 14 residues. The CDR3 DNA sequence: TGTGCCACCAGCGAACAGGGGGCTGGTGAAAAACTGTTTTTT. This gives the protein CATSEQGAGEKLFF. Full variable domain (missing parts from reference TRBV15 and TRBJ1-4): DAMVIQNPRYQVTQFGKPVTLSCSQTLNHNVMYWYQQKSSQAPKLLFHYYDKDFNNEADTPDNFQSRRPNTSFCFLDIRSPGLGDTAMYLCATSEQGAGEKLFFGSGTQLSVL.

This clone was seen a single time. The chain has TRBV29-1 and TRBJ2-5; D is perhaps TRBD1 (5 bases). Germline loops: CDR1 SQVTM, CDR2 ANQGSEA. This CDR3 comprises 15 residues. With 1 base removed from V and 4 bases from J, the gap between germline ends came to 16 bases. The CDR3 DNA reads as TGCAGCGTTGAAGGGCTTCAGGGTTCAGGAGAGACCCAGTACTTC. The encoded protein is CSVEGLQGSGETQYF.

This clone was observed a single time. The rearrangement uses TRBV5-6 and TRBJ1-6; D remains ambiguous. V dropped 5 bases and J dropped 10 bases, with 16 bases sitting between them. Germline CDR1 and CDR2: SGHDT and YYEEEE. This CDR3 contains 14 residues. The CDR3 sequence: CASRSEGFGSPLHF. The CDR3 DNA follows: TGTGCCAGCAGGTCGGAGGGCTTCGGGTCACCCCTCCACTTT.

V usage is TRBV2 and J usage is TRBJ1-6, with D perhaps TRBD1 (5 bases). Per germline, CDR1 SNHLY and CDR2 FYNNEI. Trimming took off 2 bases at V and 8 bases at J, with 7 bases between the two ends. The CDR3 loop spans 13 amino acids. The CDR3 region is CASSELGHSPLHF. The CDR3 DNA sequence: TGTGCCAGCAGTGAACTGGGGCATTCACCCCTCCACTTT.

The chain carries TRBV6-1 and TRBJ1-6; TRBD1 is a possible D gene (5 bases). This CDR3 is 15 amino acids long. V was shortened by 3 bases and J by 8 bases, with 14 bases between the two germline ends. CDR1 and CDR2 from the germline V gene are MNHNS and SASEGT. CDR3 sequence reads: CASSDVAGGDSPLHF. For the CDR3, the DNA is TGTGCCAGCAGTGATGTAGCGGGGGGAGATTCACCCCTCCACTTT.

This chain uses TRBV10-3 with TRBJ2-1; D gene unclear. With 4 bases removed from V and 10 bases from J, the gap between germline ends came to 20 bases. Germline values: CDR1 ENHRY, CDR2 SYGVKD. The CDR3 loop spans 15 amino acids. CDR3 protein: CAISGQMIQSLEQFF. CDR3 nucleotide sequence: TGTGCCATCAGTGGGCAAATGATCCAGTCTCTCGAGCAGTTCTTC.

The chain carries TRBV7-2 and TRBJ2-3; 12 positions agree with TRBD2. CDR1 and CDR2 (germline): SGHTA, FQGNSA. The CDR3 totals 16 residues. The junction had 2 bases not matched to a gene; V was cut back by 3 bases and J by 1 base. In DNA form, the CDR3 reads TGTGCCAGCAGCTTTCTAGCGGGAGGGGGCACAGATACGCAGTATTTT. This gives the protein CASSFLAGGGTDTQYF.

The rearrangement uses TRBV19 and TRBJ1-5; D is uncertain. The germline V gene has CDR1 LNHDA and CDR2 SQIVND (reference sequence). CDR3 length equals 14 residues. The ends were cut back, 4 bases at V and 9 bases at J, with 16 bases in the middle. CDR3 in amino acids: CASSRGNRATPQHF. CDR3 coding DNA: TGTGCCAGTAGTAGAGGGAACCGAGCGACGCCCCAGCATTTT.

This clone has just a few counts. The rearrangement links TRBV23-1 to TRBJ2-1, with D possibly matching TRBD2 (6 bases). TRBV23-1 is filed as an ORF, its function uncertain. Trimming pared 3 bases from V and 0 bases from J, leaving 18 bases between. CDR3 size: 18 residues. CDR3 protein: CASSQLFFSSDSYNEQFF. The CDR3 bases are TGCGCCAGCAGTCAGCTCTTTTTTTCTAGCGACTCCTACAATGAGCAGTTCTTC.

The genes are TRBV6-4 and TRBJ2-3; D not certain. The CDR3 loop spans 14 amino acids. V dropped 5 bases and J dropped 0 bases, with 9 bases sitting between them. Germline CDR1 reads MRHNA; CDR2 reads SNTAGT. The CDR3 is CASSTSQSTDTQYF. The CDR3 nucleotides are TGTGCCAGCAGTACATCCCAAAGCACAGATACGCAGTATTTT.

V is TRBV5-4 and J is TRBJ1-2; D is ambiguous. There are 14 residues in the CDR3. V was shortened by 4 bases and J by 4 bases, with 14 bases between the two germline ends. Germline V lookup: CDR1 SGHNT, CDR2 YYREEE (reference sequence). Here the CDR3 reads CASSPPSESYGYTF. As DNA, the CDR3 is TGTGCCAGCAGCCCTCCGTCTGAGAGCTATGGCTACACCTTC.

J is TRBJ2-5 and V is TRBV7-8, with 7 bases matching TRBD2. The CDR3 runs to 16 residues. With 5 bases clipped from V and 4 bases from J, the junction kept 13 bases outside the gene matches. The V gene's germline CDR1 is SGHVS and CDR2 FQNEAQ. Here the CDR3 reads CASSPGLVWLGETQYF. In DNA form, the CDR3 reads TGTGCCAGCAGCCCAGGACTAGTGTGGTTAGGAGAGACCCAGTACTTC.

The rearrangement links TRBV6-2 or TRBV6-3 to TRBJ2-6; D is perhaps TRBD1 (5 bases). The CDR3 has 18 amino acids. Trimming removed 6 bases at V and 4 bases at J, with 22 bases between. Germline V CDR1 and CDR2: MNHEY, SVGEGT. CDR3 sequence reads: CASSFSSGSVAGANVLTF. The CDR3 DNA follows: TGTGCCAGCAGCTTTTCGTCAGGGTCGGTGGCCGGGGCCAACGTCCTGACTTTC.

The V and J genes are TRBV7-2 and TRBJ2-3; weak D call: TRBD1 (6 bases). Germline V gene data show CDR1 as SGHTA and CDR2 as FQGNSA. The CDR3 is made up of 14 amino acids. The V end was cut by 5 bases, the J end by 4 bases, with 13 bases between. CDR3 residues: CASSPLGGPDTQYF. The DNA of the CDR3 is TGTGCCAGCAGCCCCCTTGGGGGCCCAGATACGCAGTATTTT.

The CDR3 DNA reads as TGTGCCAGCAGCCCTGCAAAGGGGGTCACAGATACGCAGTATTTT. As protein: CASSPAKGVTDTQYF. This chain uses TRBV7-9 with TRBJ2-3; maybe TRBD1 (6 bases). The CDR3 runs to 15 residues. The germline CDR1 and CDR2 sequences are SEHNR and FQNEAQ (reference sequence). Trimming removed 5 bases at V and 2 bases at J, with 14 bases between.

The chain joins TRBV12-3 or TRBV12-4 to TRBJ2-5; 10 positions agree with TRBD1. There are 13 residues in the CDR3. Trimming at V came to 1 base and at J to 10 bases, leaving 3 bases not matched to a gene. CDR3 region: CASSLVGTGDQYF. As DNA, the CDR3 is TGTGCCAGCAGTTTAGTGGGGACAGGGGACCAGTACTTC.

The gene calls are TRBV7-9 and TRBJ2-5, with no clear D. V shed 1 base and J shed 5 bases, with 5 bases lying between them. Per germline, CDR1 SEHNR and CDR2 FQNEAQ (reference sequence). The CDR3 contains 12 residues. In DNA, the CDR3 is TGTGCCAGCAGCTTAGTGGGCGAGACCCAGTACTTC. It yields the protein CASSLVGETQYF.

This rearrangement joins TRBV4-3 to TRBJ2-7; 9 bases align to TRBD1. The CDR3 is 15 amino acids. The trim removed 3 bases at V and 0 bases at J, leaving 3 bases unmatched. CDR1 is LGHNA, CDR2 YSLEER, per germline. The CDR3 reads CASSHGTGSSYEQYF. The CDR3 bases are TGCGCCAGCAGCCACGGGACAGGGAGCTCCTACGAGCAGTACTTC.

The chain employs TRBV5-1 and TRBJ2-2; a possible D gene is TRBD1 (6 bases). V was clipped by 7 bases and J by 2 bases, with 12 bases between them. The CDR3 loop spans 14 amino acids. In germline, CDR1 is SGHRS, CDR2 YFSETQ. As DNA, the CDR3 is TGCGCCAGCTCCAAGGACAGCAACACCGGGGAGCTGTTTTTT. Translated: CASSKDSNTGELFF.

The J gene is TRBJ1-1, the V gene TRBV19; TRBD1 might be the D (5 bases). The V end lost 3 bases, the J end lost 4 bases, and 9 bases lay between the germline ends. Per germline, CDR1 LNHDA and CDR2 SQIVND (reference sequence). The CDR3 contains 13 residues. Here the CDR3 DNA reads TGTGCCAGTAGTATCGCCGGGGGCACTGAAGCTTTCTTT. Translated: CASSIAGGTEAFF.